This TCR beta chain was captured in a study of T cell responses to AZD1222 COVID-19 vaccine. Method: immunoSEQ multiplex PCR; TCRdb's copy keeps in-frame clones and lacks some. The sample records nearly 90,000 clones, approximately 89% being singletons. A single count supports this clone. Its antigen is as yet unknown. The CDR3 spans 12 residues. Germline CDR1 and CDR2: SGDLS and YYNGEE. Trimming took 3 bases from V and 4 from J; bases not matched to a gene: 0. Regarding the study as a whole: Only a handful of AZD1222 recipients, more than five in all, had baseline seropositivity. Donors were chiefly white British, with a greater number of females, and clonal diversity was perhaps underestimated. Unmutated variant regions are reportedly targeted by nearly half of spike-specific TCRs.

Here the sequenced sample was peripheral blood, taken 28 days after the second AZD1222 dose. The chain couples TRBV9 to TRBJ1-1; 7 bases fit TRBD1. The sequence derives from an adult who received the AZD1222 COVID-19 vaccine. CDR3 sequence reads: CASSGQGTEAFF. CDR3 sequence (DNA): TGTGCCAGCAGCGGACAGGGCACTGAAGCTTTCTTT.